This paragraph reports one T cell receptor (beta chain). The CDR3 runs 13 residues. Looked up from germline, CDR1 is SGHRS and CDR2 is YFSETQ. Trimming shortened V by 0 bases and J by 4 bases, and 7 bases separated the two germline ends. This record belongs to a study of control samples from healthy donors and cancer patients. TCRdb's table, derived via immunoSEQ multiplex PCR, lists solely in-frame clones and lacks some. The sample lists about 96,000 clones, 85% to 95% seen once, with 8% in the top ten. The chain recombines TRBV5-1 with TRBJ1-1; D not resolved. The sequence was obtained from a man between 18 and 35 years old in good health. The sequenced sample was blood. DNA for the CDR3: TGCGCCAGCAGCTTGGACGGATTCACTGAAGCTTTCTTT. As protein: CASSLDGFTEAFF.